The clone carrying this T cell receptor (beta chain) showed up many times. Its antigen is undetermined. This sample stems from a study of human T cells and chemical hapten exposure. Per germline, CDR1 SGHTA and CDR2 FQGNSA. The CDR3 length is 14 residues. V gave up 5 bases and J gave up 11 bases, with 16 bases separating them. During construction of the library, unique molecular identifiers were attached to individual cDNA molecules for quantitative, reproducible TCR counting. TCRdb ran MiXCR on the reads and lists one entry per CDR3 protein. Of more than 100,000 distinct CDR3 sequences in the sample, around 9% were seen once. Overall study findings and caveats: Sensitizing with DPC caused no change in TCRs above 1 in 1000 frequency.

Unfractionated whole blood yielded the extracted total RNA. The sequenced sample was whole blood. The J gene is TRBJ1-6, the V gene TRBV7-2, with D maybe TRBD1 (6 bases). The TCR comes from a human donor in good health. Some clones in this sample may be carry-over from other donors' samples. CDR3 sequence (DNA): TGTGCCAGCAGCACACAAACCCAGGGGCCACCCCTCCACTTT. Its translation: CASSTQTQGPPLHF.